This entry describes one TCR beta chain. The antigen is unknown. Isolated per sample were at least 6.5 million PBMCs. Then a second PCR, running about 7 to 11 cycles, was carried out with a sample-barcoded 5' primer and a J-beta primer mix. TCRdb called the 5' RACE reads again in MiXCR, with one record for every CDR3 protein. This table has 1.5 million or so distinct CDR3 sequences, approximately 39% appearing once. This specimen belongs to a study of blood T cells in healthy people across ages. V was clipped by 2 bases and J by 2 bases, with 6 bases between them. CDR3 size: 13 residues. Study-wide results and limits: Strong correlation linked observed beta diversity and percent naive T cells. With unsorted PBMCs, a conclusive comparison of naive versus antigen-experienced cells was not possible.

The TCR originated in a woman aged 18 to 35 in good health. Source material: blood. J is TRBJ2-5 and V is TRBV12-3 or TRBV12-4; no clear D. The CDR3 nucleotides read TGTGCCAGCAGTTTACTCCTTCAAGAGACCCAGTACTTC. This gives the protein CASSLLLQETQYF.